This T cell receptor (beta chain) comes out of a study of molecular identifiers for immune sequencing clone quantification. Notes on the study in general: Over 98% of effector molecules, yet under 1% of naive-cell molecules, were held by clones above 20 RNA copies.

The CDR3 extends over 14 amino acids. V lost 2 bases and J lost 2; bases outside the gene matches: 3. Germline assignment: CDR1 SGHVS and CDR2 FNYEAQ. TCRdb passed the PCR reads through MiXCR, listing each CDR3 protein once. This sample yields about 36,000 distinct CDR3 sequences, of which 19% are seen a single time; about 1.1% belongs to the top ten. About this clonotype: Its matching antigen is unknown.

The rearrangement joins TRBV7-6 to TRBJ2-7; TRBD1 matches 7 bases. Sequenced material: naive CD8+ T cells from blood, with Jurkat cell RNA spiked in. The subset is: FACS-sorted CD8+CD4-CCR7+CD45RA+ naive T cells. This clonotype was obtained from a human donor in good health. Some libraries in this study had Jurkat cell RNA spiked in. The CDR3 here is CASSLMGQTYEQYF. DNA for the CDR3: TGTGCCAGCAGCTTAATGGGACAGACCTACGAGCAGTACTTC. The full variable domain, its missing parts supplied by reference TRBV7-6 and TRBJ2-7, is GAGVSQSPRYKVTKRGQDVALRCDPISGHVSLYWYRQALGQGPEFLTYFNYEAQQDKSGLPNDRFSAERPEGSISTLTIQRTEQRDSAMYRCASSLMGQTYEQYFGPGTRLTVT.